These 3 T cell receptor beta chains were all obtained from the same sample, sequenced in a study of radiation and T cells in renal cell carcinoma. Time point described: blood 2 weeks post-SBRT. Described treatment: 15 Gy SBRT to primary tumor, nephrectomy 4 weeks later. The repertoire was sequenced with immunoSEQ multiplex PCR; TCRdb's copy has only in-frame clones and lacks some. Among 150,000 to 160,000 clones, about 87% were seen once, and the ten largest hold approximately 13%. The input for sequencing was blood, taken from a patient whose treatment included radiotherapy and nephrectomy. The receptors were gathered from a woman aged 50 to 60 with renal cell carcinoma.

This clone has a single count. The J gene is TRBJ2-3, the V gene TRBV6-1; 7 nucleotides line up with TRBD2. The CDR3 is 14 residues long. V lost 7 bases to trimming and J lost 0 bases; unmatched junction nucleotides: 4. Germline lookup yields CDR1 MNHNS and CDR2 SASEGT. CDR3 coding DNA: TGTGCCAGCAATCCAGCGGGGAGCACAGATACGCAGTATTTT. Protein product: CASNPAGSTDTQYF.

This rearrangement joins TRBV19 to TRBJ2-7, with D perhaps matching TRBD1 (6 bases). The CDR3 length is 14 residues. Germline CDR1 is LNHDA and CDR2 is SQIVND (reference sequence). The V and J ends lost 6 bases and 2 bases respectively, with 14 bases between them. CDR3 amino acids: CASSPRAGAYEQYF. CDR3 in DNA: TGTGCCAGTAGCCCTCGTGCAGGGGCCTACGAGCAGTACTTC. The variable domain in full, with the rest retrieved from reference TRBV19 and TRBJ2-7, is DGGITQSPKYLFRKEGQNVTLSCEQNLNHDAMYWYRQDPGQGLRLIYYSQIVNDFQKGDIAEGYSVSREKKESFPLTVTSAQKNPTAFYLCASSPRAGAYEQYFGPGTRLTVT.

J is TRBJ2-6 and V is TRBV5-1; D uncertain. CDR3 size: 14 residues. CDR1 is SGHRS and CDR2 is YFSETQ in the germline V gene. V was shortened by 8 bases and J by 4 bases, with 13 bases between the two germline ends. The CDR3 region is CASTPTNGANVLTF. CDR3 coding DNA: TGCGCCAGTACTCCGACAAACGGGGCCAACGTCCTGACTTTC. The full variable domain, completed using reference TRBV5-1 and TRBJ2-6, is KAGVTQTPRYLIKTRGQQVTLSCSPISGHRSVSWYQQTPGQGLQFLFEYFSETQRNKGNFPGRFSGRQFSNSRSEMNVSTLELGDSALYLCASTPTNGANVLTFGAGSRLTVL.